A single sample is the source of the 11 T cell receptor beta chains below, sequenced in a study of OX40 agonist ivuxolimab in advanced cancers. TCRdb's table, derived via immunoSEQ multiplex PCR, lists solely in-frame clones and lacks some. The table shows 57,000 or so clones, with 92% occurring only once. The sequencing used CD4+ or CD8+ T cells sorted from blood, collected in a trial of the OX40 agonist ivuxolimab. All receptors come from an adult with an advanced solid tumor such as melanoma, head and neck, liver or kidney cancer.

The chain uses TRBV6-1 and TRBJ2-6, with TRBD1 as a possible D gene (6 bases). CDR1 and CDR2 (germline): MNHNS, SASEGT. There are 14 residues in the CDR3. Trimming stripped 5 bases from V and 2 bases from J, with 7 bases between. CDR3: CASSHRAGANVLTF. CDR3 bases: TGTGCCAGCAGTCACAGGGCTGGGGCCAACGTCCTGACTTTC.

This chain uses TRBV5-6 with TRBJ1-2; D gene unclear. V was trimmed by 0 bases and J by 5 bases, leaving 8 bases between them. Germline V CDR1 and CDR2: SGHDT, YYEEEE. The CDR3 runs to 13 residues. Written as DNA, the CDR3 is TGTGCCAGCAGCTTGGGAGGAGGATATGGCTACACCTTC. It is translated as CASSLGGGYGYTF.

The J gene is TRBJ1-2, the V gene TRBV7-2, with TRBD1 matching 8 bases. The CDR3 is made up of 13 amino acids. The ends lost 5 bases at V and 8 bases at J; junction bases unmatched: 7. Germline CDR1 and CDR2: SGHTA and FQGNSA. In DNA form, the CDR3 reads TGTGCCAGCAGCGGACGACAGGGGCTCGGCTACACCTTC. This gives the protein CASSGRQGLGYTF.

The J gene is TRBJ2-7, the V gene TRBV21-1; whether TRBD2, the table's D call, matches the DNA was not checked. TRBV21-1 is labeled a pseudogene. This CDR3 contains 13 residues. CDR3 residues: CASSSYSVYEQYF. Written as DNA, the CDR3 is TGTGCCAGCTCCTCATACTCCGTCTACGAGCAGTACTTC.

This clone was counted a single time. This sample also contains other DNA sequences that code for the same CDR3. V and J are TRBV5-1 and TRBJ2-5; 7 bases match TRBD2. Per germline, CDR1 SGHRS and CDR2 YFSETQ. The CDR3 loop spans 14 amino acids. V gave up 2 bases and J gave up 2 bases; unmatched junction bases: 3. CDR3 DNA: TGCGCCAGCAGCTTCGGAGCGGGGCAAGAGACCCAGTACTTC. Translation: CASSFGAGQETQYF.

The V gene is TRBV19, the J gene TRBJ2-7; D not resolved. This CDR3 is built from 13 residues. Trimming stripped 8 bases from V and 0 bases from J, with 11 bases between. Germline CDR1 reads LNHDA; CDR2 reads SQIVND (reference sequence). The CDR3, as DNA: TGTGCCAGTGGGAACCTGGGCTCCTACGAGCAGTACTTC. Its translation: CASGNLGSYEQYF.

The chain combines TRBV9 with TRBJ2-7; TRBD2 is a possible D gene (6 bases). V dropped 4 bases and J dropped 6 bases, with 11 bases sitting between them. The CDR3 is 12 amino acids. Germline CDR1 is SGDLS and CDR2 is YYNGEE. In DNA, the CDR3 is TGTGCCAGCAGCTCGTTGGGAGGCGAGCAGTACTTC. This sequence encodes CASSSLGGEQYF.

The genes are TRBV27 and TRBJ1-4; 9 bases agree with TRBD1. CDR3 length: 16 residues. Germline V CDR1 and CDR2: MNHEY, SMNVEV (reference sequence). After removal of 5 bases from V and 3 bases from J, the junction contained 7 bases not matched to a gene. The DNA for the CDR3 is TGTGCCAGCAGTCAGGGACAGGGCAGATCTAATGAAAAACTGTTTTTT. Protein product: CASSQGQGRSNEKLFF.

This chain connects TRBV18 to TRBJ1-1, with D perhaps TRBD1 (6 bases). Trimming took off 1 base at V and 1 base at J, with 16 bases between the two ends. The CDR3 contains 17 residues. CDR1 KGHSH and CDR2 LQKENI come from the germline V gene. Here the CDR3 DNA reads TGTGCCAGCTCACCACTAGGGTCGGGGGCAACGAACACTGAAGCTTTCTTT. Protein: CASSPLGSGATNTEAFF.

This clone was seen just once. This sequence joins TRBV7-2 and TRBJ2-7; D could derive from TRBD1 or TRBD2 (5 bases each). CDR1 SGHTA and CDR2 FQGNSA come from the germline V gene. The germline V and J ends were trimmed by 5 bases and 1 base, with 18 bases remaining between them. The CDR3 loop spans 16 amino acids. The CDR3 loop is CASSLQPGRLSYEQYF. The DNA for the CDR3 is TGTGCCAGCAGCCTACAACCGGGACGCTTGTCCTACGAGCAGTACTTC.

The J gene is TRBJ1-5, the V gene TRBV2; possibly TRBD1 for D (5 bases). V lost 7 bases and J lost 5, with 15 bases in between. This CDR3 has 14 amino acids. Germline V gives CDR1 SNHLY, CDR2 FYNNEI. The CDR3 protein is CASTTGGTYQPQHF. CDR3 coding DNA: TGTGCCAGCACCACCGGGGGGACTTATCAGCCCCAGCATTTT.